A single sample gave rise to the 26 T cell receptor beta chains below, sequenced in a study of cytomegalovirus exposure and HLA in healthy donors. 13 Jbeta primers and 60 Vbeta primers were used for the PCR. Sequencing was performed with immunoSEQ multiplex PCR; in TCRdb, only in-frame clones are kept and a portion is missing. The sample shows about 170,000 clones, around 85% of them seen only once. Material: PBMCs. The receptors were sampled from a male donor in good health and CMV-seronegative.

This rearrangement joins TRBV7-6 to TRBJ2-6; D remains unclear. The V and J ends lost 2 bases and 4 bases respectively, with 9 bases between them. The germline CDR1 and CDR2 sequences are SGHVS and FNYEAQ. This CDR3 contains 15 residues. CDR3 loop: CASSLSPLGANVLTF. The CDR3 DNA sequence: TGTGCCAGCAGCTTATCCCCTTTGGGGGCCAACGTCCTGACTTTC.

The chain has TRBV27 and TRBJ1-6; 10 bases are shared with TRBD1. The V gene end was trimmed by 8 bases and the J gene end by 10 bases; junction bases not matched to a gene: 8. The CDR3 covers 14 residues. CDR1 is MNHEY, CDR2 SMNVEV, per germline (reference sequence). The CDR3: CASHDRGLRSPLHF. CDR3 sequence (DNA): TGTGCCAGCCACGACAGGGGGCTTCGCTCACCCCTCCACTTT.

CDR3 in DNA: TGTGCCAGCAGCACCTCCGGGACAGGAGGTTCACCCCTCCACTTT. This translates into CASSTSGTGGSPLHF. V is TRBV5-4 and J is TRBJ1-6; TRBD1 agrees at 8 bases. J lost 9 bases, V lost 4 bases, and 9 bases had no gene match. The CDR3 length is 15 residues. The germline gives CDR1 SGHNT, CDR2 YYREEE (reference sequence).

The genes are TRBV30 and TRBJ2-1; possibly TRBD1 for D (5 bases). Per the germline V gene, CDR1 is GTSNPN and CDR2 is SVGIG (reference sequence). V was shortened by 2 bases and J by 0 bases, with 11 bases between the two germline ends. CDR3 length: 15 residues. CDR3 DNA sequence: TGTGCCTGGAGTCAAGACAGAAACTCCTACAATGAGCAGTTCTTC. It encodes CAWSQDRNSYNEQFF.

The V gene is TRBV10-1, the J gene TRBJ1-4, with 9 bases identical to TRBD1. V lost 10 bases and J lost 0; bases outside the gene matches: 18. This CDR3 comprises 19 residues. Germline V gene lookup returns CDR1 WNHNN and CDR2 SYGVQD (reference sequence). The CDR3 DNA reads TGCGCCATGCAACTCTTCGGGACAGGGCAAATATCAACTAATGAAAAACTGTTTTTT. This sequence encodes CAMQLFGTGQISTNEKLFF.

The V call is TRBV30, the J call TRBJ2-5, with 8 positions matching TRBD2. The V gene's germline CDR1 is GTSNPN and CDR2 SVGIG (reference sequence). The CDR3 is 14 amino acids. In DNA form, the CDR3 reads TGTGGCCTGGAGTACGGGGGGGCAGGGGAGACCCAGTACTTC. Residues: CGLEYGGAGETQYF.

V is TRBV19 and J is TRBJ2-2, with TRBD1 matching 8 bases. CDR3 size: 15 residues. Germline trimming cut 7 bases from V and 3 bases from J; bases unmatched to any gene: 7. CDR1 is LNHDA, CDR2 SQIVND, per germline (reference sequence). DNA for the CDR3: TGTGCCAGTACCCCAAGACAGGGGCACACCGGGGAGCTGTTTTTT. Translating it yields CASTPRQGHTGELFF.

The chain combines TRBV11-2 with TRBJ1-2; 7 nucleotides match TRBD1. CDR1 and CDR2 from the germline V gene are SGHAT and FQNNGV. The CDR3 has 13 amino acids. V gave up 8 bases and J gave up 1 base; unmatched junction bases: 4. CDR3 region: CASGNRGNYGYTF. In DNA form, the CDR3 reads TGTGCCAGCGGAAACAGGGGTAACTATGGCTACACCTTC.

The chain carries TRBV4-1 and TRBJ1-1; possibly TRBD1 for D (5 bases). The V end lost 4 bases, the J end lost 6 bases, and 18 bases lay between the germline ends. The CDR3 runs 15 residues. From germline, CDR1 is MGHRA and CDR2 YSYEKL. The CDR3 DNA reads TGCGCCAGCAGCCCGGAGGGGACCCGAGGCGCTGAAGCTTTCTTT. It yields the protein CASSPEGTRGAEAFF.

This rearrangement joins TRBV7-6 to TRBJ2-1, with TRBD2 identical over 10 bases. Germline V lookup: CDR1 SGHVS, CDR2 FNYEAQ. V shed 0 bases, J shed 3 bases, and the junction held 5 bases outside the gene matches. The CDR3 is 17 amino acids. CDR3 residues: CASSLASRTSGYNEQFF. CDR3 DNA: TGTGCCAGCAGCTTAGCATCGAGGACTAGCGGCTACAATGAGCAGTTCTTC.

The J gene is TRBJ2-3, the V gene TRBV6-5, with a possible D match to TRBD2 (5 bases). V lost 8 bases and J lost 0, with 12 bases in between. The germline gives CDR1 MNHEY, CDR2 SVGAGI. This CDR3 has 14 residues. CDR3 nucleotides: TGTGCCAGCTCCTGGAGCGGCAGCACAGATACGCAGTATTTT. Its protein is CASSWSGSTDTQYF.

The chain is built from TRBV7-8 and TRBJ1-1; no firm D call. V was trimmed by 1 base and J by 2 bases, leaving 20 bases between them. This CDR3 region has 18 residues. Germline-derived CDR1 and CDR2 are SGHVS and FQNEAQ. In nucleotides, the CDR3 is TGTGCCAGCAGCTTAGGGGTGCATTGGAACAGAATCAACACTGAAGCTTTCTTT. As protein: CASSLGVHWNRINTEAFF.

The chain links TRBV30 to TRBJ1-3, with 10 bases fitting TRBD1. After removal of 2 bases from V and 1 base from J, the junction contained 8 bases not matched to a gene. The CDR3 has 17 amino acids. Germline V gene sequence: CDR1 GTSNPN, CDR2 SVGIG (reference sequence). CDR3 bases: TGTGCCTGGAGTACCCCGGGACAGGGGATTTCTGGAAACACCATATATTTT. It codes for CAWSTPGQGISGNTIYF.

This clone has only one observation. The V gene is TRBV19, the J gene TRBJ2-5; D remains unclear. There are 14 residues in the CDR3. The V end was cut by 7 bases, the J end by 0 bases, with 12 bases between. Germline CDR1 and CDR2: LNHDA and SQIVND (reference sequence). The CDR3 region is CASNNARYQETQYF. The CDR3 DNA follows: TGTGCCAGTAATAACGCCCGGTACCAAGAGACCCAGTACTTC.

V usage is TRBV15 and J usage is TRBJ2-7, with 7 bases lining up with TRBD2. This CDR3 region has 15 residues. V gave up 5 bases and J gave up 5 bases; unmatched junction bases: 12. The germline V gene encodes CDR1 LNHNV and CDR2 YYDKDF (reference sequence). The CDR3 sequence is CATSRLVGGDHEQYF. The CDR3 bases are TGTGCCACCAGCCGTTTGGTGGGGGGGGACCACGAGCAGTACTTC.

The chain couples TRBV4-1 to TRBJ2-7; tentatively, D is TRBD2 (5 bases). V shed 2 bases and J shed 0 bases, with 8 bases lying between them. The CDR3 is 14 amino acids. Germline CDR1 MGHRA, CDR2 YSYEKL. CDR3 sequence (DNA): TGCGCCAGCAGCCAACTGGGGAGCTCCTACGAGCAGTACTTC. Translating it yields CASSQLGSSYEQYF.

V is TRBV6-1 and J is TRBJ2-7, with a weak D call TRBD1 (5 bases). The CDR3 is made up of 14 amino acids. Trimming removed 7 bases at V and 2 bases at J, with 15 bases between. Germline CDR1 MNHNS, CDR2 SASEGT. CDR3 nucleotides: TGTGCCAGCAAGGGGCAGGGTCGTACCTACGAGCAGTACTTC. Translation gives CASKGQGRTYEQYF.

This rearrangement joins TRBV29-1 to TRBJ1-2, with D possibly TRBD1 on 6 matching bases. The CDR3 is 15 amino acids. From germline, CDR1 is SQVTM and CDR2 ANQGSEA. V gave up 7 bases and J gave up 0 bases, with 18 bases separating them. The DNA for the CDR3 is TGCAGCGGCGCAACCGGGACAAACGCTAACTATGGCTACACCTTC. Translation: CSGATGTNANYGYTF.

The chain recombines TRBV19 with TRBJ2-7; TRBD2 might be the D (7 bases). CDR3 length: 15 amino acids. V lost 3 bases to trimming and J lost 0 bases, with 12 bases between them. Per germline, CDR1 LNHDA and CDR2 SQIVND (reference sequence). The CDR3 protein is CASSIRGADSYEQYF. The DNA of the CDR3 is TGTGCCAGTAGTATTCGGGGGGCTGACTCCTACGAGCAGTACTTC.

The J gene is TRBJ1-1, the V gene TRBV6-5, with TRBD1 as a possible D gene (5 bases). Deletions cut 5 bases from V and 1 base from J, with 11 bases between. Germline CDR1 MNHEY, CDR2 SVGAGI. This CDR3 has 14 residues. DNA of the CDR3: TGTGCCAGCAGTCCTTCGGACACGAACACTGAAGCTTTCTTT. Its protein is CASSPSDTNTEAFF.

The chain recombines TRBV15 with TRBJ2-5; 7 bases match TRBD2. Germline values: CDR1 LNHNV, CDR2 YYDKDF (reference sequence). This CDR3 contains 17 residues. V was pared by 1 base and J by 2 bases, with 10 bases of the junction left unmatched. CDR3 coding DNA: TGTGCCACCAGCAGAGTAGGGAGGGGCAGACCACAAGAGACCCAGTACTTC. Encoded protein: CATSRVGRGRPQETQYF.

The chain uses TRBV4-3 and TRBJ2-1; perhaps TRBD2 as D (6 bases). The CDR3 spans 19 residues. Germline loops: CDR1 LGHNA, CDR2 YSLEER. The ends were cut back, 4 bases at V and 2 bases at J, with 24 bases in the middle. CDR3 sequence (DNA): TGCGCCAGCAGCCGCGAAGACACACCCGGGACTCAGACCTACAATGAGCAGTTCTTC. This encodes CASSREDTPGTQTYNEQFF.

V gene TRBV9 combines with J gene TRBJ1-5; maybe TRBD1 (5 bases). Trimming removed 4 bases from V and 4 bases from J, with 12 bases in between. This CDR3 is built from 14 residues. Germline V gene sequence: CDR1 SGDLS, CDR2 YYNGEE. CDR3 bases: TGTGCCAGCAGCTCAGGACACCTTAATCAGCCCCAGCATTTT. It is translated as CASSSGHLNQPQHF.

Note on this clone: Its ends do not fully match the called genes, so a read error is possible. The chain couples TRBV7-9 to TRBJ1-1; 10 nucleotides align to TRBD1. Germline CDR1 and CDR2: SEHNR and FQNEAQ (reference sequence). CDR3 length: 16 residues. The CDR3 DNA is TGTTCCAGCAGCTCTCGGACAGGGGGACTGAACACTGAAGCTTTCTTT. Its translation is CSSSSRTGGLNTEAFF.

The rearrangement uses TRBV27 and TRBJ1-6, with D uncertain. The germline V gene encodes CDR1 MNHEY and CDR2 SMNVEV (reference sequence). This CDR3 is built from 14 residues. The ends were cut back, 2 bases at V and 8 bases at J, with 10 bases in the middle. CDR3 nucleotide sequence: TGTGCCAGCAGTTTAACGGACGGGGATTCACCCCTCCACTTT. Translating it yields CASSLTDGDSPLHF.

The CDR3 nucleotides read TGTGCCAGCAGTTTATCCCCGAGGAGCTACGAGCAGTACTTC. It translates to CASSLSPRSYEQYF. The chain combines TRBV27 with TRBJ2-7; D not resolved. With 0 bases removed from V and 3 bases from J, the gap between germline ends came to 9 bases. Per the germline V gene, CDR1 is MNHEY and CDR2 is SMNVEV (reference sequence). The CDR3 is 14 amino acids.